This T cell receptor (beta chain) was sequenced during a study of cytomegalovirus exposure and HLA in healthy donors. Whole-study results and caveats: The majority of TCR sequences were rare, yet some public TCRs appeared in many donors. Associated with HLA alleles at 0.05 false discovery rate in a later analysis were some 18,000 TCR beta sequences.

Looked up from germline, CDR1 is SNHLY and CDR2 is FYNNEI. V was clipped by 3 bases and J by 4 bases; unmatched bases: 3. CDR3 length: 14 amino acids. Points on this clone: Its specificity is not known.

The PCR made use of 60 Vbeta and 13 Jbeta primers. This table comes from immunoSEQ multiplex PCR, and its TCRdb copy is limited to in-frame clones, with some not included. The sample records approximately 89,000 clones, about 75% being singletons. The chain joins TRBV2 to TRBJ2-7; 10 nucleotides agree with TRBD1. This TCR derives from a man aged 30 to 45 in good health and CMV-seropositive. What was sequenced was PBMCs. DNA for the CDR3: TGTGCCAGCAGTGAGTGGGGACAGGGGTACGAGCAGTACTTC. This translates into CASSEWGQGYEQYF.